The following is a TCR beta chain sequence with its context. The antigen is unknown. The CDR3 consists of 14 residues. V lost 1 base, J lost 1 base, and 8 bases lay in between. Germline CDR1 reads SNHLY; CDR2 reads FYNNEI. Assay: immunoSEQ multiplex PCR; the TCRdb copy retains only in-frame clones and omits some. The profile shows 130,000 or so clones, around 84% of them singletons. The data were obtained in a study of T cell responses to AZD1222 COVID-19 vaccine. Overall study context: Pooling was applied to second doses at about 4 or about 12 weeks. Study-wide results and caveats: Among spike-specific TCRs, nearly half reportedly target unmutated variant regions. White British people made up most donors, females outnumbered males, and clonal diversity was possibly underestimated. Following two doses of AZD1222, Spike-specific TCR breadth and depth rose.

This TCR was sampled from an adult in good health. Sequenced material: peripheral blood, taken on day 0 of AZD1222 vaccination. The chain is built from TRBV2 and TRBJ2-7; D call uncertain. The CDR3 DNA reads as TGTGCCAGCAGTGAAGGGCGCGGTTCCTACGAGCAGTACTTC. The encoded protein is CASSEGRGSYEQYF.